A selection of T cell receptor beta chains follows, all from one sample in a study of regulatory T cells in long-lasting Graves disease. Each CDR3 protein gets one entry after TCRdb re-called the multiplex PCR reads with MiXCR. The table includes about 340,000 distinct CDR3 sequences, about 20% detected once. The sequencing used peripheral blood mononuclear cells (PBMCs), collected when the disease was refractory, from a patient treated with antithyroid drugs. All receptors derive from a female donor with Graves disease. The CDR3 runs from the conserved cysteine through the conserved F or W. The D gene is left open where the match is weak. Clone size is given for some rows only: seen once, a few or many times, or a class if the clone is expanded.

abundance	j_gene	d_gene	v_gene	CDR3aa	CDR3nt
many	TRBJ1-5	-	TRBV7-8	CASSPWAGEGNQPQHF	TGTGCCAGCAGCCCCTGGGCAGGGGAAGGTAATCAGCCCCAGCATTTT
many	TRBJ1-1	TRBD1	TRBV11-3	CASRYRGPGDTEAFF	TGTGCCAGCAGATACAGGGGCCCCGGGGACACTGAAGCTTTCTTT
many	TRBJ2-6	-	TRBV27	CASRTDRPLNSGANVLTF	TGTGCCAGCCGAACCGACAGGCCCCTAAACTCTGGGGCCAACGTCCTGACTTTC
many	TRBJ2-7	-	TRBV12-3/TRBV12-4	CASSLTGSGYEQYF	TGTGCCAGCAGTCTAACGGGGTCGGGCTACGAGCAGTACTTC
few	TRBJ2-7	TRBD2	TRBV11-2	CASSPGSGRAFHEQYF	TGTGCCAGCAGCCCCGGTAGCGGGAGGGCCTTCCACGAGCAGTACTTC
-	TRBJ2-1	TRBD2	TRBV5-1	CASSLATSGIGDEQFF	TGCGCCAGCAGCTTGGCCACTAGCGGGATAGGGGATGAGCAGTTCTTC
-	TRBJ2-5	TRBD2	TRBV19	CASSILRRGGETQYF	TGTGCCAGTAGTATCCTTCGACGGGGGGGAGAGACCCAGTACTTC
many	TRBJ2-5	-	TRBV2	CASSQGGSQETQYF	TGTGCCAGCAGCCAGGGGGGCAGCCAAGAGACCCAGTACTTC
few	TRBJ2-3	-	TRBV7-6	CASSLLGHHTDTQYF	TGTGCCAGCAGCTTACTTGGACACCACACAGATACGCAGTATTTT
-	TRBJ1-2	TRBD1	TRBV7-6	CASSLGWEGAGNGYTF	TGTGCCAGCAGCCTGGGTTGGGAGGGGGCCGGAAACGGCTACACCTTC
few	TRBJ2-1	TRBD2	TRBV6-2/TRBV6-3	CASSYEGGNWNEQFF	TGTGCCAGCAGTTACGAGGGAGGGAATTGGAATGAGCAGTTCTTC
-	TRBJ2-7	TRBD2	TRBV7-9	CAISSWTSGRDLYEQYF	TGTGCCATCAGCTCATGGACTAGCGGGAGGGATCTCTACGAGCAGTACTTC
many	TRBJ1-1	TRBD1	TRBV6-1	CASSDPRQGRSAFF	TGTGCCAGCAGTGACCCCCGACAGGGAAGGAGTGCTTTCTTT
few	TRBJ2-2	-	TRBV15	CATSRDRYPGELFF	TGTGCCACCAGCAGAGACCGCTACCCCGGGGAGCTGTTTTTT
many	TRBJ1-1	-	TRBV7-6	CASRKTENTEAFF	TGTGCCAGCAGAAAGACGGAGAACACTGAAGCTTTCTTT
few	TRBJ1-3	-	TRBV4-1	CASSQGYFSGNTIYF	TGCGCCAGCAGCCAAGGATACTTCTCTGGAAACACCATATATTTT
-	TRBJ2-7	-	TRBV7-2	CARNLGSRSGAYEQYF	TGTGCCAGAAACTTGGGAAGTCGGTCGGGGGCCTACGAGCAGTACTTC
many	TRBJ1-5	-	TRBV28	CASTLGGGEMNQPQHF	TGTGCCAGCACTCTAGGGGGGGGTGAGATGAATCAGCCCCAGCATTTT
many	TRBJ2-4	-	TRBV28	CASSHGLAKNIQYF	TGTGCCAGCAGTCATGGCCTAGCCAAAAACATTCAGTACTTC
few	TRBJ1-6	TRBD1	TRBV9	CASHRGDNSPLHF	TGTGCCAGCCACAGGGGGGATAATTCACCCCTCCACTTT
-	TRBJ2-7	TRBD2	TRBV18	CASSGGLAGGQAESYF	TGTGCCAGCTCAGGAGGACTAGCGGGAGGACAAGCGGAGTCGTACTTC
-	TRBJ2-7	-	TRBV4-1	CASSWRGLSSYEQYF	TGCGCCAGCAGCTGGCGGGGGCTCAGCTCCTACGAGCAGTACTTC
many	TRBJ1-1	TRBD1	TRBV28	CASTKTGFPTEAFF	TGTGCCAGCACCAAGACAGGGTTCCCCACTGAAGCTTTCTTT
-	TRBJ2-2	-	TRBV30	CACQTGELFF	TGTGCCTGCCAGACCGGGGAGCTGTTTTTT
-	TRBJ1-6	-	TRBV5-8	CASSGGPGSSYNSPLHF	TGTGCCAGCAGCGGAGGGCCAGGAAGCTCCTATAATTCACCCCTCCACTTT
few	TRBJ1-5	TRBD1	TRBV30	CAWRGTGVNQPQHF	TGTGCCTGGAGGGGGACAGGGGTCAATCAGCCCCAGCATTTT
few	TRBJ1-2	-	TRBV5-1	CASSPEGGPYGYTF	TGCGCCAGCAGCCCCGAGGGGGGCCCCTATGGCTACACCTTC
-	TRBJ1-5	TRBD1	TRBV18	CASSRRTGTGEPQHF	TGTGCCAGCTCACGCAGAACCGGGACAGGGGAGCCCCAGCATTTT
-	TRBJ1-6	-	TRBV7-2	CASSLVFRRGLNNSPLHF	TGTGCCAGCAGCTTAGTTTTTCGGAGGGGTCTTAATAATTCACCCCTCCACTTT
few	TRBJ2-7	-	TRBV7-2	CASSSRPLLVQYF	TGTGCCAGCAGCTCCCGGCCCCTGTTGGTGCAGTACTTC
few	TRBJ2-2	TRBD1	TRBV6-1	CASSLVRDRVTGELFF	TGTGCCAGCAGCCTGGTTAGGGACAGGGTCACCGGGGAGCTGTTTTTT
few	TRBJ2-7	TRBD1	TRBV20-1	CSATFMSGQGFYEQYF	TGCAGTGCCACGTTTATGTCGGGACAGGGGTTCTACGAGCAGTACTTC
-	TRBJ2-5	-	TRBV12-3/TRBV12-4	CASSSAQGPWETQYF	TGTGCCAGCAGTTCAGCACAGGGTCCTTGGGAGACCCAGTACTTC
-	TRBJ2-2	TRBD2	TRBV20-1	CSLIAGHTGELFF	TGCAGTCTAATAGCGGGCCACACCGGGGAGCTGTTTTTT
many	TRBJ1-2	TRBD1	TRBV19	CASQSPGTGNYGYTF	TGTGCCAGTCAGAGTCCCGGGACAGGGAACTATGGCTACACCTTC
few	TRBJ2-6	-	TRBV24-1	CATSGGAGANVLTF	TGTGCCACCAGTGGGGGGGCTGGGGCCAACGTCCTGACTTTC
-	TRBJ1-6	-	TRBV27	CASSLKASSYNSPLHF	TGTGCCAGCAGTTTGAAGGCGAGCTCCTATAATTCACCCCTCCACTTT
many	TRBJ2-7	-	TRBV30	CAWSVTGYEQYF	TGTGCCTGGAGTGTAACAGGCTACGAGCAGTACTTC
few	TRBJ1-1	-	TRBV6-1	CASIDGMTNTEAFF	TGTGCCAGCATCGACGGAATGACGAACACTGAAGCTTTCTTT
many	TRBJ1-5	-	TRBV28	CASSSAAGVEPQHF	TGTGCCAGCAGTTCCGCGGCAGGGGTTGAGCCCCAGCATTTT
many	TRBJ1-1	TRBD1	TRBV11-2	CASSGWWDRGLAEAFF	TGTGCCAGCAGCGGGTGGTGGGACAGGGGGCTCGCCGAAGCTTTCTTT
-	TRBJ2-2	-	TRBV19	CASSIRLATGELFF	TGTGCCAGTAGTATCCGGCTAGCTACCGGGGAGCTGTTTTTT
few	TRBJ2-7	-	TRBV24-1	CATTGGTYEQYF	TGTGCCACCACAGGCGGAACCTACGAGCAGTACTTC
many	TRBJ1-2	-	TRBV6-1	CASSTSTENYGYTF	TGTGCCAGCAGTACCTCGACGGAAAACTATGGCTACACCTTC
-	TRBJ2-5	TRBD2	TRBV5-1	CASSLELAEQETQYF	TGCGCCAGCAGCTTGGAACTAGCGGAGCAAGAGACCCAGTACTTC
-	TRBJ1-1	-	TRBV6-5	CASSYLTANTEAFF	TGTGCCAGCAGTTACCTTACAGCGAACACTGAAGCTTTCTTT
few	TRBJ2-2	TRBD1	TRBV24-1	CATSDGTGKAGELFF	TGTGCCACCAGTGATGGGACAGGAAAGGCCGGGGAGCTGTTTTTT
few	TRBJ2-6	TRBD1	TRBV9	CASSEGDRASNVLTF	TGTGCCAGCAGCGAGGGGGACAGGGCTTCCAACGTCCTGACTTTC
many	TRBJ1-4	-	TRBV2	CASSPGHLLEKLFF	TGTGCCAGCAGTCCGGGACACCTTCTTGAAAAACTGTTTTTT
many	TRBJ2-5	-	TRBV18	CASSPTGLETQYF	TGTGCCAGCTCACCTACAGGGCTAGAGACCCAGTACTTC
few	TRBJ1-4	TRBD1	TRBV4-1	CASSQRQGAVANEKLFF	TGCGCCAGCAGCCAAAGACAGGGGGCCGTTGCTAATGAAAAACTGTTTTTT
-	TRBJ1-2	-	TRBV5-1	CASSSYMTAGYTF	TGCGCCAGCAGCTCGTACATGACAGCTGGCTACACCTTC
many	TRBJ1-6	TRBD1	TRBV27	CASSTQPGQPNSPLHF	TGTGCCAGCAGTACCCAACCGGGACAGCCTAATTCACCCCTCCACTTT
-	TRBJ1-1	TRBD1	TRBV5-1	CASSFRTGALNTEAFF	TGCGCCAGCAGCTTCAGAACAGGGGCCCTGAACACTGAAGCTTTCTTT
many	TRBJ2-7	TRBD1	TRBV6-1	CASNEDRETYEQYF	TGTGCCAGCAATGAGGACAGGGAGACCTACGAGCAGTACTTC
few	TRBJ1-5	-	TRBV12-3/TRBV12-4	CASSLGGAGGNQPQHF	TGTGCCAGCAGTTTGGGGGGGGCAGGGGGCAATCAGCCCCAGCATTTT
many	TRBJ1-4	-	TRBV18	CASSPYGEAKLFF	TGTGCCAGCTCACCCTATGGAGAGGCAAAACTGTTTTTT
-	TRBJ2-6	TRBD1	TRBV10-2	CASRGQGAGANVLTF	TGCGCCAGCAGAGGACAGGGGGCTGGGGCCAACGTCCTGACTTTC
-	TRBJ2-7	-	TRBV5-1	CASRWEPPYEQYF	TGCGCCAGCAGGTGGGAGCCCCCTTACGAGCAGTACTTC
many	TRBJ1-1	-	TRBV11-2	CASSPRIMNTEAFF	TGTGCCAGCAGCCCAAGAATCATGAACACTGAAGCTTTCTTT